The next 7 T cell receptor beta chains were all read from a single sample in a study of CD8+CD57+ T cells in acquired aplastic anemia. Both TCR beta VDJ combination and CDR3 sequence profiling were carried out. Genomic DNA was the template for this profiling. One entry per CDR3 protein, called by TCRdb with MiXCR from the reads. The sample records about 220,000 distinct CDR3 sequences, 30% to 40% being singletons. The specimen was sorted CD4+, CD8+, or CD8+CD57+ T cells (not recorded which) from PBMCs. The receptors originated from a human donor in good health, serving as a control.

The chain couples TRBV14 to TRBJ2-1; 13 bases align to TRBD2. The germline V gene encodes CDR1 SGHDN and CDR2 FVKESK. This CDR3 has 17 residues. Unmatched junction bases numbered 6, after V lost 1 base and J lost 6 bases. The CDR3: CASSQAPGLAGLNEQFF. In DNA form, the CDR3 reads TGTGCCAGCAGCCAAGCCCCGGGACTAGCGGGACTCAATGAGCAGTTCTTC.

As concerns this clonotype: The conserved closing phenylalanine or tryptophan is absent in this CDR3, likely reflecting a read error. The rearrangement joins TRBV19 to TRBJ1-6, with D uncertain. In germline, CDR1 is LNHDA, CDR2 SQIVND (reference sequence). This CDR3 contains 14 residues. The CDR3 sequence is CASRVADYNSLLHS. CDR3 DNA: TGTGCCAGTAGAGTGGCCGATTATAATTCACTCCTCCACTCT.

This clonotype was observed many times. The chain is built from TRBV20-1 and TRBJ1-1; a possible D gene is TRBD1 (5 bases). Trimming stripped 2 bases from V and 6 bases from J, with 13 bases between. Germline assignment: CDR1 DFQATT and CDR2 SNEGSKA (reference sequence). The CDR3 is 13 amino acids. The DNA for the CDR3 is TGCAGTGCTAGACAGGTTTTCAGGGCTGAAGCTTTCTTT. It yields the protein CSARQVFRAEAFF.

Regarding this clonotype: Being one base from a much bigger clone, this may be a read error. This chain connects TRBV6-1 to TRBJ1-5, with D unresolved. Looked up from germline, CDR1 is MNHNS and CDR2 is SASEGT. The CDR3 extends over 14 amino acids. Trimming removed 2 bases at V and 0 bases at J, with 5 bases between. Here the CDR3 reads CASSEHRSNQPQHF. Written as DNA, the CDR3 is TGTGCCAGCAGTGAACACCGTAGCAATCAGCCCCAGCATTTT.

This clonotype was observed at least ten times. V is TRBV5-1 and J is TRBJ2-7, with D tentatively TRBD2 (6 bases). CDR1 is SGHRS, CDR2 YFSETQ, per germline. Trimming left V 1 base short and J 2 bases short, with 13 bases between. The CDR3 is 15 amino acids. CDR3 amino acids: CASSLLWGTAYEQYF. The CDR3 DNA sequence: TGCGCCAGCAGCTTGCTATGGGGGACTGCCTACGAGCAGTACTTC.

Many counts were recorded for this clonotype. This chain joins TRBV14 and TRBJ2-7; 7 bases fit TRBD1. After removal of 3 bases from V and 7 bases from J, the junction contained 6 bases not matched to a gene. Looked up from germline, CDR1 is SGHDN and CDR2 is FVKESK. The CDR3 loop spans 13 amino acids. CDR3 loop: CASSQTGLGEQYF. The CDR3 DNA is TGTGCCAGCAGCCAGACAGGGTTGGGGGAGCAGTACTTC.

This chain joins TRBV25-1 and TRBJ1-4; D not resolved. The germline V and J ends were trimmed by 1 base and 5 bases, with 11 bases remaining between them. Germline loops: CDR1 MGHDK, CDR2 SYGVNS. There are 15 residues in the CDR3. Written as DNA, the CDR3 is TGTGCCAGCAGTGAATGGTTCAGAGGGAATGAAAAACTGTTTTTT. It is translated as CASSEWFRGNEKLFF. The complete variable domain, with remaining parts taken from reference TRBV25-1 and TRBJ1-4, reads EADIYQTPRYLVIGTGKKITLECSQTMGHDKMYWYQQDPGMELHLIHYSYGVNSTEKGDLSSESTVSRIRTEHFPLTLESARPSHTSQYLCASSEWFRGNEKLFFGSGTQLSVL.